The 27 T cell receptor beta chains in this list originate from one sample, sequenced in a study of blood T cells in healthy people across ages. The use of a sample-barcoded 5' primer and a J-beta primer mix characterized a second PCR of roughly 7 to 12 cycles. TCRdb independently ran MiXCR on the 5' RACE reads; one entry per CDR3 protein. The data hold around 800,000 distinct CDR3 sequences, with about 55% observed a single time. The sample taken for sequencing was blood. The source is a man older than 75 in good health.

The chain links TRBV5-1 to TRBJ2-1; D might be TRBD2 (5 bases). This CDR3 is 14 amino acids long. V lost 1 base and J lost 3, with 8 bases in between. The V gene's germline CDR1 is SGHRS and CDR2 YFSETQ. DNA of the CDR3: TGCGCCAGCAGCTTGAACAGCGGCTACAATGAGCAGTTCTTC. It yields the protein CASSLNSGYNEQFF. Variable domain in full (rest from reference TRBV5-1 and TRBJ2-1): KAGVTQTPRYLIKTRGQQVTLSCSPISGHRSVSWYQQTPGQGLQFLFEYFSETQRNKGNFPGRFSGRQFSNSRSEMNVSTLELGDSALYLCASSLNSGYNEQFFGPGTRLTVL.

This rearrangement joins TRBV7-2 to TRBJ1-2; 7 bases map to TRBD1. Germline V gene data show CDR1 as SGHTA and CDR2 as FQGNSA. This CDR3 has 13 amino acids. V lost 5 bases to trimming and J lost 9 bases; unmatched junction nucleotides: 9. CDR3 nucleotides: TGTGCCAGCAGCCCGGGACAGAGAAGTAGCTACACCTTC. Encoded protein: CASSPGQRSSYTF.

In DNA form, the CDR3 reads TGTGCCAGCAGCTTAGTGGGAGCCCCCCGATACGCGTATTTT. Translation gives CASSLVGAPRYAYF. The chain couples TRBV7-2 to TRBJ2-3; possibly TRBD2 for D (5 bases). V was trimmed by 1 base and J by 14 bases, leaving 19 bases between them. There are 14 residues in the CDR3. CDR1 and CDR2 (germline): SGHTA, FQGNSA.

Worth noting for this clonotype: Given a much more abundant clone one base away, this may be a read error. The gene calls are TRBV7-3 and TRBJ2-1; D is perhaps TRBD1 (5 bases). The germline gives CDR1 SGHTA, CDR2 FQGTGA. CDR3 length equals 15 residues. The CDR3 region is CASSPGSVSCNEQFF. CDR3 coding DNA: TGTGCCAGCAGCCCAGGGTCGGTGTCCTGCAATGAGCAGTTCTTC.

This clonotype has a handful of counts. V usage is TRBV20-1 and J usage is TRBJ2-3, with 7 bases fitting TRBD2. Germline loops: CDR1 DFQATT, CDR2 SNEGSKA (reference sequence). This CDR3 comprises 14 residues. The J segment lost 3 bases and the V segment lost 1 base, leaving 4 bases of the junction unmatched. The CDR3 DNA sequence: TGCAGTGCTAGAGCACTAGCGAGAACAGATACGCAGTATTTT. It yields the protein CSARALARTDTQYF.

The CDR3 protein is CASSQDDWVAGLNEQYF. CDR3 nucleotides: TGCGCCAGCAGCCAAGATGATTGGGTAGCGGGACTCAATGAGCAGTACTTC. V usage is TRBV4-1 and J usage is TRBJ2-5, with 8 bases that match TRBD2. The ends lost 0 bases at V and 11 bases at J; junction bases unmatched: 17. In germline, CDR1 is MGHRA, CDR2 YSYEKL. This CDR3 is 17 amino acids long.

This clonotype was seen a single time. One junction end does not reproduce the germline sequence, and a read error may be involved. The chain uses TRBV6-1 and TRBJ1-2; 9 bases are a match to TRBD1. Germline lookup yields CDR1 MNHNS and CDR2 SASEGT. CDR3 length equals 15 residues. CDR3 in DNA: TGTGCCAGCAGTGGAGGGACAGGGACTAACTATGGCTGCACCTTC. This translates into CASSGGTGTNYGCTF.

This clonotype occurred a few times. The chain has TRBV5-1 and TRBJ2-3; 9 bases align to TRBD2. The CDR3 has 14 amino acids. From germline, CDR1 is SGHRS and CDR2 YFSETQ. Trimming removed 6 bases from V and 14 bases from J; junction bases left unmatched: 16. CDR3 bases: TGCGCCAGCAAGGCGGGAGGGCCGGAAAGATACGCGTATTTT. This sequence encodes CASKAGGPERYAYF.

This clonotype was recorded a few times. In DNA, the CDR3 is TGCAGTGCTAGAGGTTATCGGTATCACAATGAGCAGTTCTTC. Encoded protein: CSARGYRYHNEQFF. The chain is built from TRBV20-1 and TRBJ2-1; no definite D call. Germline V gives CDR1 DFQATT, CDR2 SNEGSKA (reference sequence). The V end was cut by 1 base, the J end by 5 bases, with 12 bases between. This CDR3 comprises 14 residues.

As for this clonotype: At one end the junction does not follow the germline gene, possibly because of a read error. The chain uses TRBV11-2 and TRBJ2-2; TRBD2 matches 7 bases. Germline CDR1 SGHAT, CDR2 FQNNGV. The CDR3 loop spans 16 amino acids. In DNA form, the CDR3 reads TGTGCCAGCAGCCGTACCGGACTAGGGAACACCAGGGAGCTGTTTTTT. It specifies CASSRTGLGNTRELFF.

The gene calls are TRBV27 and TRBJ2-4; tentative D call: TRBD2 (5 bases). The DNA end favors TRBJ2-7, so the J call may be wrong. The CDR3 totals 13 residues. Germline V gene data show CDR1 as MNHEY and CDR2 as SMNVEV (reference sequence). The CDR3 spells CASSRTPGYEQYF. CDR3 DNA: TGTGCCAGCAGTAGGACCCCGGGATACGAGCAGTACTTC.

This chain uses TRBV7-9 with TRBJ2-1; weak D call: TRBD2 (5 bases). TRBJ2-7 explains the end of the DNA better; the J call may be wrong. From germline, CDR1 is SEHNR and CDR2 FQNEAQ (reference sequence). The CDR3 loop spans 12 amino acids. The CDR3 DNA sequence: TGTGCCAGCAGCTGGGAGAGGAACGAGCAGTACTTC. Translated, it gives CASSWERNEQYF.

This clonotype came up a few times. Here the CDR3 reads CASSVDVGGYTF. The CDR3 coding sequence is TGTGCCAGCAGCGTAGATGTCGGTGGCTACACCTTC. This chain links TRBV9 with TRBJ1-2; D remains ambiguous. CDR1 is SGDLS and CDR2 is YYNGEE in the germline V gene. This CDR3 has 12 residues. V shed 0 bases and J shed 7 bases, with 7 bases lying between them.

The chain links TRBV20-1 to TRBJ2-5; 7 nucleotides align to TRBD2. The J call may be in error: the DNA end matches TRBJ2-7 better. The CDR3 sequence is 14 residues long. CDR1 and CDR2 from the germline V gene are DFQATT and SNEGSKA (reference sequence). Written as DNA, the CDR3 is TGCAGTGCCACGCTCGGGAGGCCTACAGACGAGCAGTACTTC. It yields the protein CSATLGRPTDEQYF.

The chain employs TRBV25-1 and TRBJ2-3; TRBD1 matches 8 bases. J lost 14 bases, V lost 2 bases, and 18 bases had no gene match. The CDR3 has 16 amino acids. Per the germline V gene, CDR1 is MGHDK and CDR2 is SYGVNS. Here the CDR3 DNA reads TGTGCCAGCAGTGAAGACAGGGGCCCCGGGCCCAGATACGCGTATTTT. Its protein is CASSEDRGPGPRYAYF.

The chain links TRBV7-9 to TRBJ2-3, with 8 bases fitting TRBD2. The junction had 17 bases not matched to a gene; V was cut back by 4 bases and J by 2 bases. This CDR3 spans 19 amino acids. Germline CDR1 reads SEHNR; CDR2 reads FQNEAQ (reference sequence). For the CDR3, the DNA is TGTGCCAGCAGCTCCTACTTCCGAACCGGGACTAGTAACACAGATACGCAGTATTTT. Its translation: CASSSYFRTGTSNTDTQYF.

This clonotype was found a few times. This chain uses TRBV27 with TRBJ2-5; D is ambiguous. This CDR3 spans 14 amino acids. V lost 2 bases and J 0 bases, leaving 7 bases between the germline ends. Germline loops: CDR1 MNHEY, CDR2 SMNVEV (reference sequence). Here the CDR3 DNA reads TGTGCCAGCAGTTTAAAAGGGTACCAAGAGACCCAGTACTTC. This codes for CASSLKGYQETQYF.

The CDR3 region has the DNA TGCAGTGCTAGAGAGGGGACAGGGGTCTACGAGCAGTACTTC. Translation: CSAREGTGVYEQYF. The chain has TRBV20-1 and TRBJ2-7, with 10 bases aligning to TRBD1. Trimming cost V 0 bases and J 3 bases; bases outside gene matches: 2. The CDR3 contains 14 residues. CDR1 and CDR2 (germline): DFQATT, SNEGSKA (reference sequence).

This chain's CDR3 is CASSPQGEDTQYF. The CDR3 DNA reads as TGTGCCAGCAGCCCACAGGGGGAAGATACGCAGTATTTT. This sequence joins TRBV7-3 and TRBJ2-3; 8 nucleotides line up with TRBD1. V dropped 5 bases and J dropped 5; count of bases not matched to a gene: 3. Germline loops: CDR1 SGHTA, CDR2 FQGTGA. This CDR3 contains 13 residues.

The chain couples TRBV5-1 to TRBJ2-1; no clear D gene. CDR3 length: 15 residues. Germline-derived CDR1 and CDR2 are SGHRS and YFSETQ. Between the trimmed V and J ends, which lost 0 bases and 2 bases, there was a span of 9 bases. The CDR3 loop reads CASSLVSLPYNEQFF. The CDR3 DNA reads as TGCGCCAGCAGCTTGGTGAGCCTCCCCTACAATGAGCAGTTCTTC.

The CDR3 DNA sequence: TGCAGCGTTGGTCCGTTTTCCCCAACGGTGGGAGGCTACACCTACGAGCAGTACTTC. It is translated as CSVGPFSPTVGGYTYEQYF. The V gene is TRBV29-1, the J gene TRBJ2-5; TRBD2 is a possible D gene (6 bases). The J call may be mistaken, given a closer DNA end match to TRBJ2-7. This CDR3 contains 19 residues. From germline, CDR1 is SQVTM and CDR2 ANQGSEA.

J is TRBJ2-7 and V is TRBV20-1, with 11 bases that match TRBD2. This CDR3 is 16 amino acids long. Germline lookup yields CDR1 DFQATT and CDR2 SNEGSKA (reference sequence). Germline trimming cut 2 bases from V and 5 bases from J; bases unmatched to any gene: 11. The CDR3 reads CSARSRLAGIRDEQYF. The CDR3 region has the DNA TGCAGTGCTAGAAGTAGACTAGCGGGAATAAGGGACGAGCAGTACTTC.

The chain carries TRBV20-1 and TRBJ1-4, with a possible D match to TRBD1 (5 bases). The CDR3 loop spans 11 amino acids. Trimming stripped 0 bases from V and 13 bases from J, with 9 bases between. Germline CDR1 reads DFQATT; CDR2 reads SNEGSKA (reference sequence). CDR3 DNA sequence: TGCAGTGCTAGAGATGAAAGGGGACTGTTTTTT. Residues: CSARDERGLFF.

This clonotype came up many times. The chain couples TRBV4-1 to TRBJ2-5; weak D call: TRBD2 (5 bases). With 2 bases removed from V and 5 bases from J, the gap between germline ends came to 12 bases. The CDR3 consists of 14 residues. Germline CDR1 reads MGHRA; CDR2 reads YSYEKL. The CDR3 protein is CASSQSHSEETQYF. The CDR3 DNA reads TGCGCCAGCAGCCAAAGCCATAGCGAGGAGACCCAGTACTTC.

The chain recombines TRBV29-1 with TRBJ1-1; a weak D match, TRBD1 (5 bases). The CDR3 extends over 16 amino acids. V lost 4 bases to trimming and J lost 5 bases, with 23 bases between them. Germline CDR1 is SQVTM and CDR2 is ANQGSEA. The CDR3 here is CSVGPEIRQPWTEAFF. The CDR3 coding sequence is TGCAGCGTTGGCCCCGAAATTAGACAGCCCTGGACTGAAGCTTTCTTT. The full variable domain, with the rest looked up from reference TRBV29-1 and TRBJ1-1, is SAVISQKPSRDICQRGTSLTIQCQVDSQVTMMFWYRQQPGQSLTLIATANQGSEATYESGFVIDKFPISRPNLTFSTLTVSNMSPEDSSIYLCSVGPEIRQPWTEAFFGQGTRLTVV.

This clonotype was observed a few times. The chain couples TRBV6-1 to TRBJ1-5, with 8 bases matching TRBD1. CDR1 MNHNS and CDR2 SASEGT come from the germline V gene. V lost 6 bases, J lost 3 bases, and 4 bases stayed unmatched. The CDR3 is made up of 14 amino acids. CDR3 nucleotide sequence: TGTGCCAGCAGGACGGACAGGGCCAATCAGCCCCAGCATTTT. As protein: CASRTDRANQPQHF.

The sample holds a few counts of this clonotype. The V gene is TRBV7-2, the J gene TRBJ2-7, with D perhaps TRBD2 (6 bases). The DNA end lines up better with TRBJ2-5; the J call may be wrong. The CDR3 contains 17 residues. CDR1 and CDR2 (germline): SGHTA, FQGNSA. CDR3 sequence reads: CASSKITGVPFGETQYF. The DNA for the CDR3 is TGTGCCAGCAGTAAAATTACGGGAGTTCCTTTCGGAGAGACCCAGTACTTC.